A single sample is the source of the 14 T cell receptor beta chains below, sequenced in a study of blood T cells in healthy people across ages. Then a second PCR, running roughly 6 to 11 cycles, was carried out with a sample-barcoded 5' primer and a J-beta primer mix. TCRdb re-called the 5' RACE reads with MiXCR, one entry per CDR3 protein. There are roughly 1,800,000 distinct CDR3 sequences in the sample; 49% occur only once, and less than 2.5% lies in the top ten. The sequenced sample consisted of blood. The origin of the receptors is a woman between 35 and 50 years old in good health.

This clonotype has just a few counts. The chain joins TRBV20-1 to TRBJ1-2; 8 bases match TRBD1. Trimming at V came to 5 bases and at J to 4 bases, leaving 15 bases not matched to a gene. The CDR3 sequence is 16 residues long. Germline V gene lookup returns CDR1 DFQATT and CDR2 SNEGSKA (reference sequence). The DNA of the CDR3 is TGCAGTGCTGCGTCGCTTACAGGGGGTGCGCTCTATGGCTACACCTTC. This encodes CSAASLTGGALYGYTF.

The chain combines TRBV6-6 with TRBJ2-7, with D possibly matching TRBD2 (5 bases). CDR1 MNHNY and CDR2 SVGAGI come from the germline V gene (reference sequence). V lost 5 bases and J 6 bases, leaving 11 bases between the germline ends. This CDR3 has 12 amino acids. The CDR3 DNA follows: TGTGCCAGCAGTCGCTCGGCGGGCGAGCAGTACTTC. This sequence encodes CASSRSAGEQYF.

This clonotype occurred a few times. The V and J genes are TRBV6-5 and TRBJ2-3; 9 nucleotides line up with TRBD1. CDR3 length equals 15 residues. Germline CDR1 reads MNHEY; CDR2 reads SVGAGI. V was pared by 7 bases and J by 3 bases, with 8 bases of the junction left unmatched. CDR3 nucleotides: TGTGCCAGCACTGGGGACAGGGCTTTGACAGATACGCAGTATTTT. Translated, it gives CASTGDRALTDTQYF.

The J gene is TRBJ2-4, the V gene TRBV9, with TRBD1 matching 7 bases. TRBJ2-5 explains the end of the DNA better; the J call may be wrong. The length of the CDR3 is 14 residues. Germline CDR1 SGDLS, CDR2 YYNGEE. The DNA for the CDR3 is TGTGCCAGCAGCGGCATCGACAGGGCGGGGACCCAGTACTTC. Its translation is CASSGIDRAGTQYF.

The chain links TRBV27 to TRBJ1-2; D is ambiguous. The CDR3 contains 14 residues. V lost 5 bases and J lost 2, with 12 bases in between. Per germline, CDR1 MNHEY and CDR2 SMNVEV (reference sequence). This chain's CDR3 is CASSPAADNYGYTF. The CDR3 DNA sequence: TGTGCCAGCAGTCCCGCCGCCGACAACTATGGCTACACCTTC.

The chain is built from TRBV24-1 and TRBJ2-1; TRBD2 matches at 14 bases. The CDR3 has 18 residues. CDR1 and CDR2 from the germline V gene are KGHDR and SFDVKD. V lost 0 bases to trimming and J lost 6 bases; unmatched junction nucleotides: 6. CDR3 DNA: TGTGCCACCAGTGATTTGAGGACTAGCGGGGGGAAACTCAATGAGCAGTTCTTC. Translating it yields CATSDLRTSGGKLNEQFF.

A few counts support this clonotype. The chain has TRBV6-1 and TRBJ2-7; D unclear. The V end lost 2 bases, the J end lost 4 bases, and 12 bases lay between the germline ends. The CDR3 runs 14 residues. Germline V gives CDR1 MNHNS, CDR2 SASEGT. The CDR3 loop reads CASSERQDIYEQYF. In DNA, the CDR3 is TGTGCCAGCAGTGAACGCCAGGATATATACGAGCAGTACTTC.

The rearrangement uses TRBV14 and TRBJ2-5; no clear D gene. Trimming took off 1 base at V and 5 bases at J, with 8 bases between the two ends. CDR1 SGHDN and CDR2 FVKESK come from the germline V gene. The CDR3 is 13 amino acids. The CDR3 DNA is TGTGCCAGCAGCCAAGGGTTCTTGGAGACCCAGTACTTC. Its translation: CASSQGFLETQYF.

This clonotype was detected only a few times. J is TRBJ2-7 and V is TRBV6-2 or TRBV6-3; possibly TRBD1 for D (6 bases). CDR3 length equals 16 residues. Germline CDR1 MNHEY, CDR2 SVGEGT. Trimming removed 5 bases from V and 2 bases from J, with 19 bases in between. The CDR3 coding sequence is TGTGCCAGCAGTCTTTTGCCGGGACACCACCCCTACGAGCAGTACTTC. Protein sequence: CASSLLPGHHPYEQYF.

The rearrangement links TRBV25-1 to TRBJ1-4, with TRBD1 as a possible D gene (6 bases). Looked up from germline, CDR1 is MGHDK and CDR2 is SYGVNS. Trimming removed 3 bases at V and 4 bases at J, with 12 bases between. CDR3 length: 15 residues. CDR3 nucleotide sequence: TGTGCCAGCAGTGACAACAGGGCCTTTAATGAAAAACTGTTTTTT. Its translation: CASSDNRAFNEKLFF.

This clonotype was observed a handful of times. The chain is built from TRBV6-6 and TRBJ2-3; TRBD1 is a possible D gene (6 bases). The V and J ends lost 5 bases and 5 bases respectively, with 17 bases between them. CDR1 is MNHNY and CDR2 is SVGAGI in the germline V gene (reference sequence). The CDR3 has 15 amino acids. The CDR3 DNA follows: TGTGCCAGCAGTGCGACTTTCCAACAGGGAGATACGCAGTATTTT. This codes for CASSATFQQGDTQYF.

This clonotype was counted a single time. J is TRBJ1-5 and V is TRBV4-1; TRBD1 might be the D (5 bases). Germline CDR1 reads MGHRA; CDR2 reads YSYEKL. The CDR3 spans 16 residues. Trimming removed 1 base from V and 0 bases from J, with 10 bases in between. The CDR3 coding sequence is TGCGCCAGCAGCCAAGGGGGGTCCCTTAGCAATCAGCCCCAGCATTTT. As protein: CASSQGGSLSNQPQHF.

This clonotype was seen a handful of times. The chain joins TRBV4-2 to TRBJ2-5, with TRBD1 matching over 9 bases. TRBJ2-7 explains the end of the DNA better; the J call may be wrong. CDR3 length equals 15 residues. The germline V gene has CDR1 LGHNA and CDR2 YNFKEQ. In DNA, the CDR3 is TGTGCCAGCAGCTTAGGGACAGGGCCATCTCGCGAGCAGTACTTC. This sequence encodes CASSLGTGPSREQYF.

This clonotype has just a few counts. The chain carries TRBV13 and TRBJ2-1, with 13 bases fitting TRBD2. The CDR3 is made up of 17 amino acids. CDR1 and CDR2 from the germline V gene are PRHDT and FYEKMQ (reference sequence). V shed 3 bases, J shed 5 bases, and the junction held 7 bases outside the gene matches. The CDR3 nucleotides are TGTGCCAGCAGCTTGGACGCGACTAGCGGGGGGAACAATGAGCAGTTCTTC. Protein product: CASSLDATSGGNNEQFF.